This T cell receptor beta chain was recovered during a study of T cell responses to AZD1222 COVID-19 vaccine. CDR1 KGHDR and CDR2 SFDVKD come from the germline V gene. V was trimmed by 7 bases and J by 1 base, leaving 12 bases between them. CDR3 length: 14 amino acids. Findings of the study overall: Reportedly, nearly half of unique spike TCRs recognized epitopes outside B.1.351/B.1.1.7 mutations. All repertoire sampling was performed exclusively after the peak T cell response. Spike-specific TCR breadth and depth rose after two AZD1222 doses. It should be noted that donors were predominantly white British and more often female, and clonal diversity was possibly underestimated.

Assay used: immunoSEQ multiplex PCR; TCRdb lists only in-frame clones, some missing. The table includes fewer than 150,000 clones, more than 80% detected once. A remark on this clone: Its antigen is not known.

Sample: peripheral blood, taken on day 0 of AZD1222 vaccination. This TCR came from an adult in good health. The rearrangement uses TRBV24-1 and TRBJ1-1; possible D gene TRBD1, 5 bases. This CDR3 reads CATRSGTENTEAFF. CDR3 nucleotides: TGTGCCACCAGGTCCGGGACGGAGAACACTGAAGCTTTCTTT.